Each of the 20 T cell receptor beta chains below was sequenced from the same sample in a study of blood T cells in healthy people across ages. PCR was performed a second time for about 6 to 12 cycles using a sample-barcoded 5' primer and a J-beta primer mix. TCRdb reanalysed the 5' RACE reads using MiXCR and keeps one entry per CDR3 protein. The table records about 650,000 distinct CDR3 sequences, more than 45% of them present only once. Sequenced material: blood. These receptors were collected from a woman of 80 years or more in good health.

V usage is TRBV2 and J usage is TRBJ2-7, with D possibly TRBD2 on 6 matching bases. The CDR3 sequence is 15 residues long. Germline values: CDR1 SNHLY, CDR2 FYNNEI. With 8 bases removed from V and 0 bases from J, the gap between germline ends came to 17 bases. The CDR3 protein is CASVGLPKSSYEQYF. In DNA, the CDR3 is TGTGCCAGCGTGGGACTCCCAAAGAGCTCCTACGAGCAGTACTTC.

The chain combines TRBV2 with TRBJ1-6; no reliable D call. Germline V gene data show CDR1 as SNHLY and CDR2 as FYNNEI. The V end lost 10 bases, the J end lost 0 bases, and 19 bases lay between the germline ends. This CDR3 comprises 17 residues. The CDR3 DNA is TGTGCCAACCTCAGACAATTTTCGAGCTCCTATAATTCACCCCTCCACTTT. It encodes CANLRQFSSSYNSPLHF. The full variable domain, with the rest looked up from reference TRBV2 and TRBJ1-6, is EPEVTQTPSHQVTQMGQEVILRCVPISNHLYFYWYRQILGQKVEFLVSFYNNEISEKSEIFDDQFSVERPDGSNFTLKIRSTKLEDSAMYFCANLRQFSSSYNSPLHFGNGTRLTVT.

This chain links TRBV20-1 with TRBJ1-1, with 7 bases fitting TRBD1. Germline CDR1 is DFQATT and CDR2 is SNEGSKA (reference sequence). The CDR3 runs 15 residues. J was trimmed by 3 bases and V by 1 base; bases with no gene match: 8. CDR3 loop: CSARVPVQGDTEAFF. DNA of the CDR3: TGCAGTGCTAGAGTCCCAGTGCAGGGGGACACTGAAGCTTTCTTT.

This clonotype was observed at least ten times. The chain employs TRBV5-1 and TRBJ1-2; D is possibly TRBD1 (6 bases). The CDR3 length is 15 residues. Germline assignment: CDR1 SGHRS and CDR2 YFSETQ. V was cut by 2 bases and J by 1 base, with 12 bases left in between. Here the CDR3 DNA reads TGCGCCAGCAGCTTAAGGGGGACCGATAACTATGGCTACACCTTC. Amino acid sequence: CASSLRGTDNYGYTF. The variable domain in full, with the rest retrieved from reference TRBV5-1 and TRBJ1-2, is KAGVTQTPRYLIKTRGQQVTLSCSPISGHRSVSWYQQTPGQGLQFLFEYFSETQRNKGNFPGRFSGRQFSNSRSEMNVSTLELGDSALYLCASSLRGTDNYGYTFGSGTRLTVV.

V is TRBV10-3 and J is TRBJ2-5; possible D gene TRBD2, 5 bases. The CDR3 loop spans 15 amino acids. With 0 bases removed from V and 3 bases from J, the gap between germline ends came to 11 bases. Per the germline V gene, CDR1 is ENHRY and CDR2 is SYGVKD. CDR3: CAISESTWGEETQYF. In nucleotides, the CDR3 is TGTGCCATCAGTGAGTCCACGTGGGGAGAAGAGACCCAGTACTTC.

Worth noting for this clonotype: The germline gene is not matched at one end of the junction; a read error may be the cause. CDR3 DNA: TGTGACAGCAGCTTGTCTTGGAGTTACGAGCAGTACTTC. Translated: CDSSLSWSYEQYF. The chain couples TRBV5-6 to TRBJ2-7; D not certain. The CDR3 totals 13 residues. Germline V gene lookup returns CDR1 SGHDT and CDR2 YYEEEE.

This clonotype has just a few counts. The chain recombines TRBV14 with TRBJ2-5; the D is unclear. V lost 1 base, J lost 5 bases, and 5 bases lay in between. CDR1 SGHDN and CDR2 FVKESK come from the germline V gene. The CDR3 sequence is 12 residues long. The CDR3 reads CASSQGWETQYF. CDR3 in DNA: TGTGCCAGCAGCCAAGGTTGGGAGACCCAGTACTTC.

This sequence joins TRBV10-3 and TRBJ2-3; D might be TRBD2 (5 bases). The CDR3 has 14 amino acids. V was pared by 6 bases and J by 2 bases, with 12 bases between. Germline V gene data show CDR1 as ENHRY and CDR2 as SYGVKD. CDR3 sequence (DNA): TGTGCCATCAGGGACGAGCGGTACACAGATACGCAGTATTTT. Its translation: CAIRDERYTDTQYF.

This clonotype was observed a few times. The rearrangement joins TRBV28 to TRBJ2-2; 7 bases match TRBD1. Trimming removed 5 bases from V and 3 bases from J; junction bases left unmatched: 6. Germline assignment: CDR1 MDHEN and CDR2 SYDVKM. The CDR3 runs 15 residues. The CDR3 reads CASSEAGGYTGELFF. CDR3 in DNA: TGTGCCAGCAGTGAAGCAGGGGGATACACCGGGGAGCTGTTTTTT.

This clonotype was counted at least ten times. The chain joins TRBV6-6 to TRBJ2-5; D gene ambiguous. Trimming cost V 6 bases and J 11 bases, with 19 bases left between them. Germline-derived CDR1 and CDR2 are MNHNY and SVGAGI (reference sequence). The CDR3 runs 13 residues. The CDR3 sequence: CASSQTLGSEQYF. The CDR3 DNA sequence: TGTGCCAGCAGCCAAACCCTGGGTAGTGAGCAGTACTTC.

This clonotype was found many times. This chain links TRBV12-3 or TRBV12-4 with TRBJ2-7, with 7 bases fitting TRBD2. This CDR3 is built from 15 residues. The J segment lost 1 base and the V segment lost 4 bases, leaving 7 bases of the junction unmatched. In DNA form, the CDR3 reads TGTGCCAGCAGTTCCTGGACTAGTTTATCCTACGAGCAGTACTTC. Amino acids: CASSSWTSLSYEQYF.

This clonotype was detected many times. The V gene is TRBV4-1, the J gene TRBJ2-3; D not certain. V lost 4 bases, J lost 7 bases, and 18 bases lay in between. The CDR3 is 15 residues long. CDR1 and CDR2 from the germline V gene are MGHRA and YSYEKL. CDR3 bases: TGCGCCAGCAGCCCAACCCCGGGCAGAGAGAATACGCAGTATTTT. Translated: CASSPTPGRENTQYF.

About this clonotype: This may be a read error, as it is one base from a much larger clone. The gene calls are TRBV27 and TRBJ2-5; D gene uncertain. V shed 10 bases and J shed 6 bases, with 12 bases lying between them. The CDR3 is 11 amino acids. Germline V gene sequence: CDR1 MNHEY, CDR2 SMNVEV (reference sequence). The CDR3 reads CATSSLKTQYF. The CDR3 DNA reads as TGTGCCACCTCCTCCTTGAAGACCCAGTACTTC.

The genes are TRBV7-9 and TRBJ2-7, with 10 positions matching TRBD1. The DNA end favors TRBJ2-4, so the J call may be wrong. Germline CDR1 SEHNR, CDR2 FQNEAQ (reference sequence). CDR3 length equals 16 residues. CDR3 sequence: CASSFSGQGRRNIQYF. As DNA, the CDR3 is TGTGCCAGCAGCTTCTCGGGACAGGGGAGGAGAAACATTCAGTACTTC.

With regard to this clonotype: A junction end diverges from the germline sequence, so it may reflect a read error. The chain couples TRBV3-1 to TRBJ2-5; 7 positions match TRBD2. This CDR3 has 19 amino acids. Germline values: CDR1 LGHDT, CDR2 YNNKEL (reference sequence). CDR3 DNA: TGTACCAGCAGCTACAATAATGGTGGTCAAGCGGGATTCCAAGAGACCCAGTACTTC. Protein sequence: CTSSYNNGGQAGFQETQYF.

As regards this clonotype: A much larger clone differs from this one at a single base, so this may be a read error. The CDR3 end shows no conserved phenylalanine or tryptophan, and so a read error is likely. For the CDR3, the DNA is TGTGCCAGCACAACAGGGATCCACGAGCAGTACTTA. Amino acid sequence: CASTTGIHEQYL. The genes are TRBV12-3 or TRBV12-4 and TRBJ2-7, with D possibly TRBD1 on 6 matching bases. V dropped 7 bases and J dropped 5 bases, with 12 bases sitting between them. The CDR3 loop spans 12 amino acids.

The CDR3 spells CASSLSGPTEAFF. The CDR3 nucleotides read TGCGCCAGCAGCCTCTCCGGACCGACTGAAGCTTTCTTT. The chain is built from TRBV4-1 and TRBJ1-1; D is undetermined. The CDR3 totals 13 residues. V was pared by 4 bases and J by 5 bases, with 11 bases between. CDR1 MGHRA and CDR2 YSYEKL come from the germline V gene.

This clonotype was observed a handful of times. The chain couples TRBV7-9 to TRBJ1-1; 8 positions agree with TRBD1. The germline gives CDR1 SEHNR, CDR2 FQNEAQ (reference sequence). Trimming at V came to 3 bases and at J to 6 bases, leaving 3 bases not matched to a gene. There are 13 residues in the CDR3. CDR3 nucleotide sequence: TGTGCCAGCAGCTTGGGACAGGAGGCTGAAGCTTTCTTT. This sequence encodes CASSLGQEAEAFF.

This chain uses TRBV5-6 with TRBJ2-7; D might be TRBD1 or TRBD2, each matching 5 bases. V dropped 5 bases and J dropped 6 bases, with 15 bases sitting between them. CDR3 size: 13 residues. The germline CDR1 and CDR2 sequences are SGHDT and YYEEEE. The CDR3 DNA follows: TGTGCCAGCAGTCACCGGGACCCGGGCGAGCAGTACTTC. It specifies CASSHRDPGEQYF. Based on the CDR3 plus reference TRBV5-6 and TRBJ2-7, the full variable domain is DAGVTQSPTHLIKTRGQQVTLRCSPKSGHDTVSWYQQALGQGPQFIFQYYEEEERQRGNFPDRFSGHQFPNYSSELNVNALLLGDSALYLCASSHRDPGEQYFGPGTRLTVT.

This clonotype appeared once. V gene TRBV2 combines with J gene TRBJ2-5; D might be TRBD1 (6 bases). Trimming removed 10 bases from V and 0 bases from J, with 9 bases in between. Germline V CDR1 and CDR2: SNHLY, FYNNEI. This CDR3 is built from 12 residues. The CDR3, as DNA: TGTGCCAACAGGGCGGACCAAGAGACCCAGTACTTC. As protein: CANRADQETQYF.